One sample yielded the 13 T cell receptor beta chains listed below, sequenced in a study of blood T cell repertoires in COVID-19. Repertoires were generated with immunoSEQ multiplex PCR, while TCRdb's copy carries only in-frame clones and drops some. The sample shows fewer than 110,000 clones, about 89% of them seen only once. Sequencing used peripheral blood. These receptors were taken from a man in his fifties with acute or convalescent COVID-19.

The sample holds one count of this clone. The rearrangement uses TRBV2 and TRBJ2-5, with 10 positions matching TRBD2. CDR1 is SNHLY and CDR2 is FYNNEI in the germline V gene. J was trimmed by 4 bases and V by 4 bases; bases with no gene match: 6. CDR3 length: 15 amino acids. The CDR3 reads CASSVDSGGSETQYF. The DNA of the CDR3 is TGTGCCAGCAGTGTGGATAGCGGGGGGTCAGAGACCCAGTACTTC.

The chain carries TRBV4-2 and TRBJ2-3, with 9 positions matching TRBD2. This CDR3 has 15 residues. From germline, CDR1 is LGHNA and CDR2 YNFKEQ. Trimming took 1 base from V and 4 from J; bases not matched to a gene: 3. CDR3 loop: CASSQASGGPDTQYF. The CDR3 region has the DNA TGTGCCAGCAGCCAAGCCAGCGGGGGGCCAGATACGCAGTATTTT.

CDR3 in DNA: TGTGCCAGCAGCGTAGTATCTTCCCAGGGCGTGTACGCCGGGGAGCTGTTTTTT. Translated: CASSVVSSQGVYAGELFF. This chain uses TRBV9 with TRBJ2-2; the D gene is possibly TRBD1 (5 bases). Germline values: CDR1 SGDLS, CDR2 YYNGEE. The CDR3 totals 18 residues. Trimming removed 0 bases at V and 6 bases at J, with 21 bases between. The variable domain in full, completed from reference TRBV9 and TRBJ2-2, reads DSGVTQTPKHLITATGQRVTLRCSPRSGDLSVYWYQQSLDQGLQFLIQYYNGEERAKGNILERFSAQQFPDLHSELNLSSLELGDSALYFCASSVVSSQGVYAGELFFGEGSRLTVL.

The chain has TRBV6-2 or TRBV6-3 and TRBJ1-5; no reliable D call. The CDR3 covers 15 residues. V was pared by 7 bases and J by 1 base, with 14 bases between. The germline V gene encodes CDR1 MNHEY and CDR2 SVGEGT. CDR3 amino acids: CASTPILGSNQPQHF. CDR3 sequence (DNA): TGTGCCAGCACCCCCATCCTAGGAAGCAATCAGCCCCAGCATTTT.

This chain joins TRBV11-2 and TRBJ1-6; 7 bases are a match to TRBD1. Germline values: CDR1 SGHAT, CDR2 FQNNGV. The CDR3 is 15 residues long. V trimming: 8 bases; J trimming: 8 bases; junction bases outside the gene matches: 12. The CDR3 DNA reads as TGTGCCAGCTCACGCCGAGACAGGGTTGATTCACCCCTCCACTTT. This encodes CASSRRDRVDSPLHF.

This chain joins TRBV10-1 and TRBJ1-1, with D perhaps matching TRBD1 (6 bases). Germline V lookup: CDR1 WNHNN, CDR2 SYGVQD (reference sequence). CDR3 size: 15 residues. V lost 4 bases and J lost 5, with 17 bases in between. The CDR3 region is CASSVPQGRETEAFF. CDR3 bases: TGCGCCAGCAGTGTACCTCAGGGGCGGGAGACTGAAGCTTTCTTT.

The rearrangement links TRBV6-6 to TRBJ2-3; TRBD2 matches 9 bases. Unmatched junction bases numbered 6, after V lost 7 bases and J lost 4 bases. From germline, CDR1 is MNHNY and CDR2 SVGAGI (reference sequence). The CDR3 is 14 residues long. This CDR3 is CASTQGGGADTQYF. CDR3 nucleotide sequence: TGTGCCAGCACTCAGGGCGGGGGGGCAGATACGCAGTATTTT.

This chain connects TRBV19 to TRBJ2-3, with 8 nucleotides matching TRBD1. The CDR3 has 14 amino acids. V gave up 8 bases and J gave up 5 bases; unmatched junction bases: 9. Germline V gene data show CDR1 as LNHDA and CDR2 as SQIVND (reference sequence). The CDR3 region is CASADRVRKDTQYF. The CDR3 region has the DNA TGTGCCAGTGCGGACAGGGTGAGGAAAGATACGCAGTATTTT.

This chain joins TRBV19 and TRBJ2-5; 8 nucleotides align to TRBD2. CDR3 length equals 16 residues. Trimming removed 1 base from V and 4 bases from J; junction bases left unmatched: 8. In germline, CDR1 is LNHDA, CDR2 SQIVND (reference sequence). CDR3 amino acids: CASSIVGGVSPETQYF. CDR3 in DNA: TGTGCCAGTAGTATAGTCGGGGGGGTCAGTCCAGAGACCCAGTACTTC. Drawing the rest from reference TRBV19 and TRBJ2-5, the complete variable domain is DGGITQSPKYLFRKEGQNVTLSCEQNLNHDAMYWYRQDPGQGLRLIYYSQIVNDFQKGDIAEGYSVSREKKESFPLTVTSAQKNPTAFYLCASSIVGGVSPETQYFGPGTRLLVL.

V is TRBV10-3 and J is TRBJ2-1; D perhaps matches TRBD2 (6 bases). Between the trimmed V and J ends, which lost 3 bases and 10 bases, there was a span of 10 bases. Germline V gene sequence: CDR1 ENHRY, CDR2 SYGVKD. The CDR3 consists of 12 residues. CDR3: CAISEGGDEQFF. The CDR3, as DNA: TGTGCCATCAGTGAAGGCGGGGACGAGCAGTTCTTC.

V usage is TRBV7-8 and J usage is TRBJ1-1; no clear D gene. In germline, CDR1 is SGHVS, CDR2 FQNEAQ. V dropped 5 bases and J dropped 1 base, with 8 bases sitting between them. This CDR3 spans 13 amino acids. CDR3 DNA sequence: TGTGCCAGCAGCGGCCACAGGAACACTGAAGCTTTCTTT. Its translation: CASSGHRNTEAFF.

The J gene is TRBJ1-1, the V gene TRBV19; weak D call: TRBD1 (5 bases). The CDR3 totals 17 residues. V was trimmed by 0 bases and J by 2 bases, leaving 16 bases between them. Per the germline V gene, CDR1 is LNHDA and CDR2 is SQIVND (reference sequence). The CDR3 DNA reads TGTGCCAGTAGTATAGATCGGAGGGGTGGTGGCAACACTGAAGCTTTCTTT. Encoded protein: CASSIDRRGGGNTEAFF.

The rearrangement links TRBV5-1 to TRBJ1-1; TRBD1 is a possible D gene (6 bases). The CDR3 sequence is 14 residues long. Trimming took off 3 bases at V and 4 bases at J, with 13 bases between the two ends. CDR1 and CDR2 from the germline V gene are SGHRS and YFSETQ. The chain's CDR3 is CASSSTGLSTEAFF. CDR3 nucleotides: TGCGCCAGCAGCTCCACAGGGCTGAGCACTGAAGCTTTCTTT.